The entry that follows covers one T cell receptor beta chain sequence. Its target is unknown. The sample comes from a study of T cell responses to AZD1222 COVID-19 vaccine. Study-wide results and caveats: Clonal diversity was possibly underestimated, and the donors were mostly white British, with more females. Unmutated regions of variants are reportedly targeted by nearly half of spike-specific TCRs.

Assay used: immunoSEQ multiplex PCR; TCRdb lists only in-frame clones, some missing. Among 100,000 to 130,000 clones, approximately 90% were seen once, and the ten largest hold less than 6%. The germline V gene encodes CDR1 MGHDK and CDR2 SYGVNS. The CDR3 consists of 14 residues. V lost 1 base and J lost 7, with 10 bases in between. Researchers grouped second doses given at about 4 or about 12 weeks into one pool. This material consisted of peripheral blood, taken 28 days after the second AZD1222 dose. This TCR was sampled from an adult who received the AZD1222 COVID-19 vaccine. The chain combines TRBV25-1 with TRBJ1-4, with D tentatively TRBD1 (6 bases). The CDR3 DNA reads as TGTGCCAGCAGTGAATGGGGGCAGGGTGAAAAACTGTTTTTT. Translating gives CASSEWGQGEKLFF.